The source of this TCR beta chain is a study of T cell responses to AZD1222 COVID-19 vaccine. Background on the study: Second doses at about 4 or about 12 weeks were pooled.

Per germline, CDR1 SGHTA and CDR2 FQGNSA. Deletions cut 5 bases from V and 4 bases from J, with 14 bases between. The CDR3 totals 14 residues. Data came from immunoSEQ multiplex PCR; TCRdb stores just in-frame clones and leaves some out. The table has tens of thousands of clones, 70% to 90% seen once; the top ten hold around an eighth. The chain is built from TRBV7-2 and TRBJ1-2, with D possibly TRBD1 on 5 matching bases. This TCR derives from an adult in good health. The input for sequencing was peripheral blood, taken on day 0 of AZD1222 vaccination. CDR3 sequence: CASSLSAGPYGYTF. The CDR3 DNA reads as TGTGCCAGCAGCCTATCGGCAGGGCCCTATGGCTACACCTTC.